This T cell receptor beta chain was retrieved from a study of blood T cell repertoires in COVID-19. On the study more broadly: Samples representing acute and convalescent COVID-19 were sourced from the United States, Italy and Spain. PBMCs, B-cell-depleted T cells, or T cells provided the cDNA or gDNA that made up the material.

The V segment lost 5 bases and the J segment 4 bases; nucleotides outside the gene matches: 7. CDR1 is SGHTA, CDR2 FQGNSA, per germline. The CDR3 has 14 amino acids. Produced via immunoSEQ multiplex PCR; TCRdb's table is partial and in-frame only. The sample lists 140,000 to 150,000 clones; around nine tenths were seen once. Sequencing was carried out using peripheral blood. The V gene is TRBV7-2, the J gene TRBJ1-1, with 7 bases aligning to TRBD1. This receptor was taken from a woman aged 45-60 years with active or convalescent COVID-19. The CDR3 region is CASSLTTGSTEAFF. As DNA, the CDR3 is TGTGCCAGCAGCCTGACGACAGGGTCCACTGAAGCTTTCTTT.